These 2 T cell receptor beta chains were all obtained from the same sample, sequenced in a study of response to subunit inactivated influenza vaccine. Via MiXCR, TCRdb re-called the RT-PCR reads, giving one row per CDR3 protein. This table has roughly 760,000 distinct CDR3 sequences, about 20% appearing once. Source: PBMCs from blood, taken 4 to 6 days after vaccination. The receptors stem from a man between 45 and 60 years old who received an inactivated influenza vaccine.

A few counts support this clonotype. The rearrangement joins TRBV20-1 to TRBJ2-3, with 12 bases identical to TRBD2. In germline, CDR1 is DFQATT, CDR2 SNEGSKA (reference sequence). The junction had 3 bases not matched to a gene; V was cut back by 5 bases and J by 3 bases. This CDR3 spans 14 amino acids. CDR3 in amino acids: CSAETSGSTDTQYF. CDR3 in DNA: TGCAGTGCTGAGACTAGCGGGAGTACAGATACGCAGTATTTT.

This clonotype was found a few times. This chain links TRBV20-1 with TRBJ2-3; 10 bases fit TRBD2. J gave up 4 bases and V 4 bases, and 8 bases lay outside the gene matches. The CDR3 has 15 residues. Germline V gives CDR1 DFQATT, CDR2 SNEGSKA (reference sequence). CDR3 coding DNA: TGCAGTGCTACGGGGGCTAGCGGGAGATCAGATACGCAGTATTTT. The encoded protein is CSATGASGRSDTQYF.